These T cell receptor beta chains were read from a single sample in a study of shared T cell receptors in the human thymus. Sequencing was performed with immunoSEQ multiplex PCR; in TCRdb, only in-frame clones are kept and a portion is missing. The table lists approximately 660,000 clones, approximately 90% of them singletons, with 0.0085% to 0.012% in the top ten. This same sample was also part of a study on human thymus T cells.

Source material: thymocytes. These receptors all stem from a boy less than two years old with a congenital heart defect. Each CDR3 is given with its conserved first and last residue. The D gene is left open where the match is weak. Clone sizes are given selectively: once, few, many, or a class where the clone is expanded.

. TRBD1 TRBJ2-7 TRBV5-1 CASSKTGGYEQYF TGCGCCAGCAGCAAGACAGGGGGCTACGAGCAGTACTTC
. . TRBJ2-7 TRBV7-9 CASSLGGLGNEQYF TGTGCCAGCAGCTTAGGGGGCTTAGGGAACGAGCAGTACTTC
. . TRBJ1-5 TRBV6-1 CASSETGKERNQPQHF TGTGCCAGCAGTGAGACGGGAAAGGAGCGCAATCAGCCCCAGCATTTT
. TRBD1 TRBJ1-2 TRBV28 CAGPDRTPNYGYTF TGTGCCGGACCGGACAGGACACCTAACTATGGCTACACCTTC
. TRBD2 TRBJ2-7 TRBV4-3 CASSQDRGGIAGESYEQYF TGCGCCAGCAGCCAAGATCGGGGGGGAATAGCGGGAGAGTCCTACGAGCAGTACTTC
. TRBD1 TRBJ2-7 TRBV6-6 CASSYLGTGLAYEQYF TGTGCCAGCAGTTACTTAGGGACAGGGCTCGCCTACGAGCAGTACTTC
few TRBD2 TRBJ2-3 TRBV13 CASSLSGSGVTDTQYF TGTGCCAGCAGCTTAAGCGGGAGCGGGGTCACAGATACGCAGTATTTT
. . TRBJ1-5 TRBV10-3 CAISNLGVGARGPQHF TGTGCCATCTCTAACTTGGGGGTGGGGGCCCGAGGGCCCCAGCATTTT
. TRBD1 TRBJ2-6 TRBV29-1 CSATGGFGANVLTF TGCAGCGCGACAGGGGGCTTTGGGGCCAACGTCCTGACTTTC
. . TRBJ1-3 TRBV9 CASSASRDTYSGNTIYF TGTGCCAGCAGCGCTTCTCGGGACACATACTCTGGAAACACCATATATTTT
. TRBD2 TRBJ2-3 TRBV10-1 CASSRGSGREGDTQYF TGCGCCAGCAGCAGAGGGAGCGGGAGGGAGGGAGATACGCAGTATTTT
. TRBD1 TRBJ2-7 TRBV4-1 CASSQSTGGSYEQYF TGCGCCAGCAGCCAGTCGACAGGGGGGTCCTACGAGCAGTACTTC
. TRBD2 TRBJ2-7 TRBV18 CASSPNGRHSYEQYF TGTGCCAGCTCACCAAACGGGAGGCACTCCTACGAGCAGTACTTC
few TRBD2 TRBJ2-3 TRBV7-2 CASSLASAGITDTQYF TGTGCCAGCAGCTTAGCTTCAGCGGGAATCACAGATACGCAGTATTTT
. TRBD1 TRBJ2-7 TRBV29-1 CSVSKTGNLSYEQYF TGCAGCGTCTCGAAGACAGGGAACCTCTCCTACGAGCAGTACTTC
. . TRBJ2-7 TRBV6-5 CASSYTGVAAAYEQYF TGTGCCAGCAGTTACACTGGCGTAGCGGCTGCCTACGAGCAGTACTTC
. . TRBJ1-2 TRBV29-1 CSVEAWDSPRGGYTF TGCAGCGTTGAAGCTTGGGACTCTCCTCGGGGTGGCTACACCTTC
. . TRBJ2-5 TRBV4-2 CASSQRRGGLGETQYF TGTGCCAGCAGCCAACGTCGGGGAGGACTCGGAGAGACCCAGTACTTC
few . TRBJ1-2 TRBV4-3 CASSQDQEGSGYTF TGCGCCAGCAGCCAAGATCAGGAGGGCTCTGGCTACACCTTC
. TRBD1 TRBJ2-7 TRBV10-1 CASSGQGRMPYEQYF TGCGCCAGCAGCGGACAGGGGAGAATGCCCTACGAGCAGTACTTC
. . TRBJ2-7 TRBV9 CASSVGDSHYEQYF TGTGCCAGCAGCGTAGGAGACTCTCACTACGAGCAGTACTTC
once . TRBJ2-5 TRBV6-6 CASSYTSRQETQYF TGTGCCAGCAGTTATACTAGCAGGCAGGAGACCCAGTACTTC
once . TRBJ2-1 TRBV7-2 CASSLRRDSYNEQFF TGTGCCAGCAGCTTAAGGCGGGATTCCTACAATGAGCAGTTCTTC
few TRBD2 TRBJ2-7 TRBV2 CASSATSGRPYRIKQYF TGTGCCAGCAGCGCGACTAGCGGGAGGCCTTATCGGATTAAGCAGTACTTC
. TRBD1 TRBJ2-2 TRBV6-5 CASTSGTENTGELFF TGTGCCAGCACTTCCGGGACAGAGAACACCGGGGAGCTGTTTTTT
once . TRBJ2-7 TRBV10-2 CASRNGLSPYEQYF TGCGCCAGCAGGAACGGACTTTCTCCGTACGAGCAGTACTTC
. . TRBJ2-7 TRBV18 CASSPGCGGDNLDLGSYEQYF TGTGCCAGCTCACCAGGATGTGGGGGCGACAACCTTGACCTTGGGTCCTACGAGCAGTACTTC